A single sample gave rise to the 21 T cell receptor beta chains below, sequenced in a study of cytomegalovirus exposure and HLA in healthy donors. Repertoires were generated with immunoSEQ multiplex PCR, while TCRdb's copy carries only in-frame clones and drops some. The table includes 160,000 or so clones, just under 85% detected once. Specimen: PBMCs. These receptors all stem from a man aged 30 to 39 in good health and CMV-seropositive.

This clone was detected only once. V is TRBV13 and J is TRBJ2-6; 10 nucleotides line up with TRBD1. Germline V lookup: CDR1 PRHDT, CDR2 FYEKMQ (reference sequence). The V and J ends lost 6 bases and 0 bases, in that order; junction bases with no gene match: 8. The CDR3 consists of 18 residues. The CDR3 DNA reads TGTGCCAGCAGGCGGACAGGGGGACCCCGCTCTGGGGCCAACGTCCTGACTTTC. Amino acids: CASRRTGGPRSGANVLTF. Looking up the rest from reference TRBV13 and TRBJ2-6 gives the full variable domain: AAGVIQSPRHLIKEKRETATLKCYPIPRHDTVYWYQQGPGQDPQFLISFYEKMQSDKGSIPDRFSAQQFSDYHSELNMSSLELGDSALYFCASRRTGGPRSGANVLTFGAGSRLTVL.

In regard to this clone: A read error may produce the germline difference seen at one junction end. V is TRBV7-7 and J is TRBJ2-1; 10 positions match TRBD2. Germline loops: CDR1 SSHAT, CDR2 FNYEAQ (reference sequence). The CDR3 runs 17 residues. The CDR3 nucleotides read TGTGCTAGCAGCTTAGGGCCGGGACTAGCGAGGGGTAATGAGCAGTTCTTC. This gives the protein CASSLGPGLARGNEQFF.

The CDR3 DNA reads as TGTGCCAGCAGTGAAGACAGGGGGCTTGAGCAGTACTTC. It codes for CASSEDRGLEQYF. V is TRBV2 and J is TRBJ2-7; 9 bases line up with TRBD1. The CDR3 runs 13 residues. Germline V gene data show CDR1 as SNHLY and CDR2 as FYNNEI. J gave up 7 bases and V 1 base, and 2 bases lay outside the gene matches.

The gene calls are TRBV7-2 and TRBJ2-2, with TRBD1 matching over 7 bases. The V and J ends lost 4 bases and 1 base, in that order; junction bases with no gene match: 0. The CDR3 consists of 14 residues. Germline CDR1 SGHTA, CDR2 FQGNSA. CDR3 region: CASSWTGNTGELFF. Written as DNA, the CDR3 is TGTGCCAGCAGCTGGACAGGGAACACCGGGGAGCTGTTTTTT.

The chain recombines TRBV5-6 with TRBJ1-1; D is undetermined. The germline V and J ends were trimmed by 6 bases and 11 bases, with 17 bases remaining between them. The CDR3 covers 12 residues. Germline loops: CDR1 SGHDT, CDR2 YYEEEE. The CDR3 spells CASTNGGNTAFF. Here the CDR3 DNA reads TGTGCCAGCACAAACGGCGGGAATACGGCTTTCTTT.

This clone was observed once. CDR3 residues: CASSLGGLAGAGDTQYF. The CDR3 DNA follows: TGTGCCAGCAGCTTAGGGGGACTAGCGGGGGCGGGAGATACGCAGTATTTT. The rearrangement joins TRBV7-2 to TRBJ2-3; 14 nucleotides align to TRBD2. This CDR3 has 17 residues. The germline V gene has CDR1 SGHTA and CDR2 FQGNSA. Trimming took 1 base from V and 5 from J; bases not matched to a gene: 5. Using reference TRBV7-2 and TRBJ2-3 for the parts outside the CDR3, the full variable domain is GAGVSQSPSNKVTEKGKDVELRCDPISGHTALYWYRQSLGQGLEFLIYFQGNSAPDKSGLPSDRFSAERTGGSVSTLTIQRTQQEDSAVYLCASSLGGLAGAGDTQYFGPGTRLTVL.

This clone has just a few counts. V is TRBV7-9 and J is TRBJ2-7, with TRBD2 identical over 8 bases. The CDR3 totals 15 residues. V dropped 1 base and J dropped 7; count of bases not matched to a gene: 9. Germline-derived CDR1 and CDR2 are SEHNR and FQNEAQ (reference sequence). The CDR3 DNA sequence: TGTGCCAGCAGCTTAGTGGCACTAGCGGCGGGAGAGCAGTACTTC. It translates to CASSLVALAAGEQYF.

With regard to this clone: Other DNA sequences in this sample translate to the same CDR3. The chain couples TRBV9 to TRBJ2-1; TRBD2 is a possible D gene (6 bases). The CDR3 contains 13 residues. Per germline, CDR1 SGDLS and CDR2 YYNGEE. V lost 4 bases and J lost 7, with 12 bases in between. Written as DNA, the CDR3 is TGTGCCAGCAGCCCTCGTGGAGGGAATGAGCAGTTCTTC. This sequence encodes CASSPRGGNEQFF.

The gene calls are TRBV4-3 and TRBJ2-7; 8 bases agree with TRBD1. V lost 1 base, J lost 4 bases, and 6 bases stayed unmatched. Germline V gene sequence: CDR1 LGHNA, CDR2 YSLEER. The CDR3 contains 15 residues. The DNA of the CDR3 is TGCGCCAGCAGCCAAGCGGCAGGGGGCAGGTACGAGCAGTACTTC. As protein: CASSQAAGGRYEQYF.

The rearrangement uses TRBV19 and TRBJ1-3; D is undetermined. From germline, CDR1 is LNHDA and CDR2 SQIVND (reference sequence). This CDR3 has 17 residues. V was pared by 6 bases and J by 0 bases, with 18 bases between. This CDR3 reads CASSPLRAAVSGNTIYF. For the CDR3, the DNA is TGTGCCAGTAGCCCCTTGAGGGCTGCGGTCTCTGGAAACACCATATATTTT.

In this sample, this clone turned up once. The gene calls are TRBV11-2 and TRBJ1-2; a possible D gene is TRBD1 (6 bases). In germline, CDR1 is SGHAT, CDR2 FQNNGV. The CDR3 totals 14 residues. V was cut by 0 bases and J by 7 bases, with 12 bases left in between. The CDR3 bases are TGTGCCAGCAGCTTAGAAAGGGGGGGAATTGGCTACACCTTC. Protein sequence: CASSLERGGIGYTF.

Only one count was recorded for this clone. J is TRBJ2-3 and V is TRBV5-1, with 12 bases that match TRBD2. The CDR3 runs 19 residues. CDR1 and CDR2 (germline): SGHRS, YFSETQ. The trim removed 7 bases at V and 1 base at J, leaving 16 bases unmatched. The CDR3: CASAPPPGTSGSRTDTQYF. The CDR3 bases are TGCGCCAGCGCCCCACCCCCGGGGACTAGCGGGTCTCGCACAGATACGCAGTATTTT.

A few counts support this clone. The CDR3 is CASSIDPLRQGNYEQYF. The CDR3 region has the DNA TGTGCCAGTAGTATAGATCCACTACGACAGGGTAACTACGAGCAGTACTTC. The V call is TRBV19, the J call TRBJ2-7, with 7 bases matching TRBD1. Germline CDR1 and CDR2: LNHDA and SQIVND (reference sequence). J was trimmed by 3 bases and V by 0 bases; bases with no gene match: 11. The CDR3 totals 17 residues.

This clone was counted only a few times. The CDR3 is CASSRGYSGNTIYF. The CDR3, as DNA: TGTGCCAGTTCTCGCGGGTACTCTGGAAACACCATATATTTT. The rearrangement uses TRBV6-1 and TRBJ1-3; D is undetermined. Per germline, CDR1 MNHNS and CDR2 SASEGT. The CDR3 has 14 residues. Trimming pared 9 bases from V and 0 bases from J, leaving 12 bases between.

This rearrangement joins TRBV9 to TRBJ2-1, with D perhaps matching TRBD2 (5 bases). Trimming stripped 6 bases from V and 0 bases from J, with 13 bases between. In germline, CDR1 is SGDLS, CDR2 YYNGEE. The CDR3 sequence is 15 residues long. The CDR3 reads CASTPHGGSYNEQFF. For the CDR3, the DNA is TGTGCCAGCACCCCGCATGGAGGCTCCTACAATGAGCAGTTCTTC.

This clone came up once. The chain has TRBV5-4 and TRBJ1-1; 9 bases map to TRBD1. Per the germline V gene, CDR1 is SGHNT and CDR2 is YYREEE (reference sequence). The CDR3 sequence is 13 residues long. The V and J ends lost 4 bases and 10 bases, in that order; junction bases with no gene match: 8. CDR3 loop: CASSPWGQGVAFF. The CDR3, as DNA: TGTGCCAGCAGCCCTTGGGGACAGGGCGTAGCTTTCTTT.

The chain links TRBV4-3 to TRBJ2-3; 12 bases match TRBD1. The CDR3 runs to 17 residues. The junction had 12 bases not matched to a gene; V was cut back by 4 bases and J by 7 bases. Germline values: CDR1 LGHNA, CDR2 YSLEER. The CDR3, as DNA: TGCGCCAGCAGCCTCACTCGGGACAGGGGGCGCGGGAATACGCAGTATTTT. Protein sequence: CASSLTRDRGRGNTQYF.

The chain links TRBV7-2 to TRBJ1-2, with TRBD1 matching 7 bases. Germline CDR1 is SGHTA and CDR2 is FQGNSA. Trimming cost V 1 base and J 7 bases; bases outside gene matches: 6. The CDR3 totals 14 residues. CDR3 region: CASSLDTGAGGYTF. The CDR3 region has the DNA TGTGCCAGCAGCTTAGACACAGGGGCTGGTGGCTACACCTTC.

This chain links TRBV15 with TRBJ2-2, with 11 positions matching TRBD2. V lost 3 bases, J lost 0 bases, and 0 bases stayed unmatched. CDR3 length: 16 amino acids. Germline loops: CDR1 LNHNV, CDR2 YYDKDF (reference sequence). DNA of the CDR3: TGTGCCACCAGCAGGGGACTAGCGGCGAACACCGGGGAGCTGTTTTTT. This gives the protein CATSRGLAANTGELFF.

The CDR3 here is CASSSYQETQYF. In nucleotides, the CDR3 is TGTGCCAGCAGCTCGTACCAAGAGACCCAGTACTTC. This chain connects TRBV7-2 to TRBJ2-5; D is unresolved. CDR3 length: 12 residues. The germline V and J ends were trimmed by 4 bases and 0 bases, with 3 bases remaining between them. The germline CDR1 and CDR2 sequences are SGHTA and FQGNSA.

In DNA form, the CDR3 reads TGTGCCAGCAGCTTGGGGCAGGGGGTAGGGGAGACCCAGTACTTC. Translating it yields CASSLGQGVGETQYF. The chain recombines TRBV5-4 with TRBJ2-5, with 7 bases lining up with TRBD1. The CDR3 is 15 residues long. J was trimmed by 5 bases and V by 0 bases; bases with no gene match: 7. Germline CDR1 is SGHNT and CDR2 is YYREEE (reference sequence).